Sequencing of this T cell receptor beta chain was carried out in a study of Graves' ophthalmopathy and Graves' hyperthyroidism. As for the study in general: Hyperthyroidism is called stable when no ophthalmopathy develops within 18 months of follow-up.

Study observations and caveats: The majority of expanded thyroid clonotypes above 0.001 frequency also occurred in blood.

There are 15 residues in the CDR3. Germline trimming cut 6 bases from V and 7 bases from J; bases unmatched to any gene: 10. CDR1 is ENHRY and CDR2 is SYGVKD in the germline V gene. This clonotype has ten or more counts. What it binds is not known. Amplifying from RNA transcripts, the study obtained TCR beta CDR3 regions. An opening RT-PCR round employed HTBI primers and preceded a second-round multiplex PCR. Using its own MiXCR run on the multiplex PCR reads, TCRdb lists one record per CDR3 protein. The sample has around 1,200,000 distinct CDR3 sequences; less than 45% are singletons. The source of this sequence is an adult man with Graves' hyperthyroidism. The rearrangement links TRBV10-3 to TRBJ2-2; 8 bases fit TRBD1. The sequencing sample was made of peripheral blood or thyroid tissue (not recorded which). The CDR3 spells CAIRDRDNTGGELFF. CDR3 sequence (DNA): TGTGCCATCAGGGACAGGGATAATACCGGCGGGGAGCTGTTTTTT.